This T cell receptor (beta chain) was captured by sequencing in a study of blood T cell repertoires in COVID-19. On the study more broadly: The United States, Italy and Spain provided the acute and convalescent COVID-19 samples. Sources were T cells, B-cell-depleted T cells, or PBMCs; the material itself was cDNA or gDNA.

Repertoires were generated with immunoSEQ multiplex PCR, while TCRdb's copy carries only in-frame clones and drops some. The sample lists under 450,000 clones, roughly nine tenths occurring once. In the case of this clone: This sample includes further DNA sequences coding for the same CDR3.

Cohort 3 donors counted as recovered after two negative PCRs, clearance, or resolved symptoms. The germline V gene encodes CDR1 ENHRY and CDR2 SYGVKD. Trimming shortened V by 8 bases and J by 1 base, and 8 bases separated the two germline ends. This CDR3 is 12 amino acids long. V is TRBV10-3 and J is TRBJ1-1; D is unclear. The sequence derives from a woman in her twenties or thirties who had recovered from COVID-19. The specimen was PBMCs or T cells enriched from blood (not recorded which). The CDR3 coding sequence is TGTGCCATCCGCGGCGGGAACACTGAAGCTTTCTTT. Its translation: CAIRGGNTEAFF.